In this sample, the clone carrying this T cell receptor beta chain turned up a few times. Its antigen is still unknown. This sample was included in a study of post-analysis software for immune sequencing data. Study-wide context: The cohort encompassed relapsing-remitting, secondary progressive and progressive-relapsing multiple sclerosis disease courses. Study-level points and caveats: TRBV5-6, TRBV5-1 and TRBV20-1 were among five TRBV segments more frequent in patients than controls.

Unique molecular identifiers featured in each of the TCR beta cDNA libraries. Via MiXCR, TCRdb re-called the PCR reads, giving one row per CDR3 protein. The sample has hundreds of thousands of distinct CDR3 sequences; about 57% are singletons. This CDR3 has 14 residues. CDR1 is SSHAT and CDR2 is FNYEAQ in the germline V gene (reference sequence). V and J are TRBV7-7 and TRBJ2-1; 7 bases are a match to TRBD2. The sequenced sample consisted of blood. The clonotype originates from a girl aged 10 to 17 with multiple sclerosis. The CDR3 region is CASGPGGSSNEQFF. In DNA form, the CDR3 reads TGTGCTAGTGGGCCGGGAGGAAGTTCGAATGAGCAGTTCTTC.